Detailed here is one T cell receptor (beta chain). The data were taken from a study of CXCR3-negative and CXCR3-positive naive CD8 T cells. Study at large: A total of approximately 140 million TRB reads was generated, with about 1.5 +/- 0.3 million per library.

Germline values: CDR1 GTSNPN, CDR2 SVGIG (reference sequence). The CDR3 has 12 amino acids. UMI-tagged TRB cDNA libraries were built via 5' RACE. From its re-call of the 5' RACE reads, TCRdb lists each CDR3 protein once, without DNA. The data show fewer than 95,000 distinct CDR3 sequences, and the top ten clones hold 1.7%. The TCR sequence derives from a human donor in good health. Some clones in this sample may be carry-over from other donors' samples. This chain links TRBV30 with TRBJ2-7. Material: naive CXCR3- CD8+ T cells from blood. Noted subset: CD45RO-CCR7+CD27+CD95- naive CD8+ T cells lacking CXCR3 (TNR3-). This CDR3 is CACYVRPYEQYF.